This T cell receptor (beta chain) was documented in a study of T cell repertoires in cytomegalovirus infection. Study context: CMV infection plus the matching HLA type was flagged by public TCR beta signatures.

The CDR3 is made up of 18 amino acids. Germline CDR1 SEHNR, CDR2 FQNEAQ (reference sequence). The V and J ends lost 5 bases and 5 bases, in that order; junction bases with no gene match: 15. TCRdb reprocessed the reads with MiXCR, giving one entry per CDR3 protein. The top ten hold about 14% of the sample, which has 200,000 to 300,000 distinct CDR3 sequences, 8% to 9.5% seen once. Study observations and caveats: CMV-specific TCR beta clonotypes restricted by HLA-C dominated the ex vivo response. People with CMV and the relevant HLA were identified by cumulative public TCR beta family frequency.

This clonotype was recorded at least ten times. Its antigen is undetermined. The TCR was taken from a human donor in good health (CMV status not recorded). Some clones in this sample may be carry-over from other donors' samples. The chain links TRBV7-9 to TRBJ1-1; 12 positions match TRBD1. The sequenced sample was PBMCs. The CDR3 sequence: CASSPRKGQGAFKTEAFF. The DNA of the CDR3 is TGTGCCAGCAGCCCAAGGAAGGGACAGGGGGCTTTCAAGACTGAAGCTTTCTTT.